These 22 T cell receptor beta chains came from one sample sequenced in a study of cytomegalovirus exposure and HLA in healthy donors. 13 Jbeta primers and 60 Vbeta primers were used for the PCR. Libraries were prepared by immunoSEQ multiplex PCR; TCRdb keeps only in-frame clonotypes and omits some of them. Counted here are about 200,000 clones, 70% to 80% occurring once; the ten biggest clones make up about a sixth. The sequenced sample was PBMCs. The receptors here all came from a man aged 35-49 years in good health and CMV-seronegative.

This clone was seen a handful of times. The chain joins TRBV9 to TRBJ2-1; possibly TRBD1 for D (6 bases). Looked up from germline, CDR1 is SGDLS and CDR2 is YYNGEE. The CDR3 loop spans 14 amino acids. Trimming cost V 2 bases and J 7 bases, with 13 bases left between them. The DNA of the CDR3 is TGTGCCAGCAGCGTTTCAGGGGCCATGAATGAGCAGTTCTTC. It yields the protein CASSVSGAMNEQFF.

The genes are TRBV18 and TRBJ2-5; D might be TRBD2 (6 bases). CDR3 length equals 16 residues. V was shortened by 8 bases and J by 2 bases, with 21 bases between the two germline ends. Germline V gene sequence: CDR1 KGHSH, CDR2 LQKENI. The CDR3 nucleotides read TGTGCCAGCACCACGCCCCCCGGGACTGATCAAGAGACCCAGTACTTC. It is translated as CASTTPPGTDQETQYF.

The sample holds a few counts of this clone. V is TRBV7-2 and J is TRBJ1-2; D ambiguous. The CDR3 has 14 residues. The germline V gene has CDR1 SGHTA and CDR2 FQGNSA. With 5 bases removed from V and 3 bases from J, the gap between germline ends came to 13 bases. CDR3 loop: CASSPTSGYYGYTF. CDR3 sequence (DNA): TGTGCCAGCAGCCCAACTTCAGGTTACTATGGCTACACCTTC.

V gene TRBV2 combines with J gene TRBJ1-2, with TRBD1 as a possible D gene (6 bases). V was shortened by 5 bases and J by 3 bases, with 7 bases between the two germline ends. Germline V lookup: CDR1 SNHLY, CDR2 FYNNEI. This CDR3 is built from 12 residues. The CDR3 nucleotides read TGTGCCAGCAGTTACAGGGACTATGGCTACACCTTC. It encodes CASSYRDYGYTF.

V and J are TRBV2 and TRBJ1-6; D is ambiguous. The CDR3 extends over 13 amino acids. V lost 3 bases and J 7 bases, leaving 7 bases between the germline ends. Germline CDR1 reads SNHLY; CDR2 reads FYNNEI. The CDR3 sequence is CASSDYINSPLHF. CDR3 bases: TGTGCCAGCAGTGACTATATAAATTCACCCCTCCACTTT.

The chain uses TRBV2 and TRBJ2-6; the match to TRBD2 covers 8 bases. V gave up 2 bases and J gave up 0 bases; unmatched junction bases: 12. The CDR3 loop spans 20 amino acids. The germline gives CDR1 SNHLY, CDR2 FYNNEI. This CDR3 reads CASSESAGAGGYSGANVLTF. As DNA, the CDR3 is TGTGCCAGCAGTGAATCCGCGGGGGCGGGGGGTTACTCTGGGGCCAACGTCCTGACTTTC. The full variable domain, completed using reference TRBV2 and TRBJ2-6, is EPEVTQTPSHQVTQMGQEVILRCVPISNHLYFYWYRQILGQKVEFLVSFYNNEISEKSEIFDDQFSVERPDGSNFTLKIRSTKLEDSAMYFCASSESAGAGGYSGANVLTFGAGSRLTVL.

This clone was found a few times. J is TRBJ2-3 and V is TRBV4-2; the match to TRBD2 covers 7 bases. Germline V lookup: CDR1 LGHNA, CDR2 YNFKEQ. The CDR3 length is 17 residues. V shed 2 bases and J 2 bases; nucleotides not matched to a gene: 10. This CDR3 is CASSQPPGRGYTDTQYF. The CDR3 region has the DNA TGTGCCAGCAGCCAACCGCCCGGGCGGGGGTACACAGATACGCAGTATTTT.

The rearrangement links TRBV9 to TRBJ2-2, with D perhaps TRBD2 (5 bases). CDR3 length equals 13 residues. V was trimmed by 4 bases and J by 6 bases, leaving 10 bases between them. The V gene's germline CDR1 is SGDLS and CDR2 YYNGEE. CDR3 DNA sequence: TGTGCCAGCAGCCCGGGAAGGGCCGGGGAGCTGTTTTTT. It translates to CASSPGRAGELFF.

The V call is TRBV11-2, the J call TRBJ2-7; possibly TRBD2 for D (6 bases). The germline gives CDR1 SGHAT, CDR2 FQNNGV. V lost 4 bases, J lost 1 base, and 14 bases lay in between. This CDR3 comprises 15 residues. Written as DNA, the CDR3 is TGTGCCAGCAGCTCCTTGCGGGACGGGTCCTACGAGCAGTACTTC. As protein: CASSSLRDGSYEQYF. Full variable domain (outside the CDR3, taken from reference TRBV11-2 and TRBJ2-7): EAGVAQSPRYKIIEKRQSVAFWCNPISGHATLYWYQQILGQGPKLLIQFQNNGVVDDSQLPKDRFSAERLKGVDSTLKIQPAKLEDSAVYLCASSSLRDGSYEQYFGPGTRLTVT.

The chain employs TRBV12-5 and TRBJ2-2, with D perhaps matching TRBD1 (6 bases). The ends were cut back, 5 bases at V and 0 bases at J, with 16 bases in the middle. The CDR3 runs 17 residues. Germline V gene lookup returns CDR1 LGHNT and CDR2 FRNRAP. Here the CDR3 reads CASGRSQGISNTGELFF. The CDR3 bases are TGTGCTAGTGGTCGGTCCCAGGGGATTTCGAACACCGGGGAGCTGTTTTTT.

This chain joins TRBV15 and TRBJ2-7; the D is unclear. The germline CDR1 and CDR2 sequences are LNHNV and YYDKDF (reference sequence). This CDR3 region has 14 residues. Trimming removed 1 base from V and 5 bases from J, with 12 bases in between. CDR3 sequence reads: CATSRASRGDEQYF. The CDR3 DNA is TGTGCCACCAGCAGAGCTAGTCGCGGAGACGAGCAGTACTTC. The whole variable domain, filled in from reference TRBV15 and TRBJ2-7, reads DAMVIQNPRYQVTQFGKPVTLSCSQTLNHNVMYWYQQKSSQAPKLLFHYYDKDFNNEADTPDNFQSRRPNTSFCFLDIRSPGLGDTAMYLCATSRASRGDEQYFGPGTRLTVT.

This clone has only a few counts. The CDR3 protein is CASNRQGLLMNTEAFF. The CDR3 nucleotides read TGTGCCAGTAACCGACAGGGGCTTTTGATGAACACTGAAGCTTTCTTT. The chain recombines TRBV19 with TRBJ1-1; 8 nucleotides match TRBD1. This CDR3 has 16 amino acids. Germline V lookup: CDR1 LNHDA, CDR2 SQIVND (reference sequence). Trimming removed 7 bases from V and 0 bases from J; junction bases left unmatched: 10.

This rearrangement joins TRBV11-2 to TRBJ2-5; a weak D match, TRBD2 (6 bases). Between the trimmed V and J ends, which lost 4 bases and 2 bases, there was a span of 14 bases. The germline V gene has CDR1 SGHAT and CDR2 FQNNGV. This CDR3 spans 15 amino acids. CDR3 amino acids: CASSWSDGGQETQYF. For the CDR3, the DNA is TGTGCCAGCAGCTGGAGCGACGGGGGACAAGAGACCCAGTACTTC.

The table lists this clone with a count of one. CDR3 in DNA: TGTGCCACCAGCAGAGTTAATAGCAATCAGCCCCAGCATTTT. Amino acid sequence: CATSRVNSNQPQHF. The chain couples TRBV15 to TRBJ1-5; D remains unclear. Trimming shortened V by 1 base and J by 0 bases, and 4 bases separated the two germline ends. Germline V lookup: CDR1 LNHNV, CDR2 YYDKDF (reference sequence). The CDR3 covers 14 residues.

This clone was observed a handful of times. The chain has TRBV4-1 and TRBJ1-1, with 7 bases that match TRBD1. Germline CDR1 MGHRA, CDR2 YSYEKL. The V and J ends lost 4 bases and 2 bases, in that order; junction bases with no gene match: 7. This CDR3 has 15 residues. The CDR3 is CASSRQTGFNTEAFF. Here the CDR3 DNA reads TGCGCCAGCAGCCGCCAGACAGGGTTTAACACTGAAGCTTTCTTT.

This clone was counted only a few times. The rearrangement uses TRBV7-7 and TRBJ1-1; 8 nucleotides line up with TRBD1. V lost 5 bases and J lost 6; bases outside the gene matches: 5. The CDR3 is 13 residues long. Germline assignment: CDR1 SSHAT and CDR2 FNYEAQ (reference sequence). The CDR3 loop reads CASSVDRGSEAFF. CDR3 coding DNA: TGTGCCAGCAGCGTAGACAGGGGCTCTGAAGCTTTCTTT.

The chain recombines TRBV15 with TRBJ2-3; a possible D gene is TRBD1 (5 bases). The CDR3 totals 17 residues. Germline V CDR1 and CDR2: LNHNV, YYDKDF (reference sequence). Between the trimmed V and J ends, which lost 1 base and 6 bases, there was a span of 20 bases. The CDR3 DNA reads TGTGCCACCAGCAGAGTCCGCGTGGCCCAGGGAAGGGATACGCAGTATTTT. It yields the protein CATSRVRVAQGRDTQYF.

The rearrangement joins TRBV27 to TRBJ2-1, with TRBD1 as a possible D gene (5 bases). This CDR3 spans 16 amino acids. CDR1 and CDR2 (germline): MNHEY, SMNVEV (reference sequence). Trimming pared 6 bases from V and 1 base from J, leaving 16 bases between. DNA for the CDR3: TGTGCCAGCAGCCCCTCATGGGCAGGGTCCTACAATGAGCAGTTCTTC. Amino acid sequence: CASSPSWAGSYNEQFF.

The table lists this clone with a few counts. DNA of the CDR3: TGTGCCAGCAGCTCGAGCGGGAGGGCCCCCTACGAGCAGTACTTC. Residues: CASSSSGRAPYEQYF. The genes are TRBV27 and TRBJ2-7, with 10 positions matching TRBD2. Looked up from germline, CDR1 is MNHEY and CDR2 is SMNVEV (reference sequence). CDR3 length equals 15 residues. V trimming: 6 bases; J trimming: 2 bases; junction bases outside the gene matches: 7.

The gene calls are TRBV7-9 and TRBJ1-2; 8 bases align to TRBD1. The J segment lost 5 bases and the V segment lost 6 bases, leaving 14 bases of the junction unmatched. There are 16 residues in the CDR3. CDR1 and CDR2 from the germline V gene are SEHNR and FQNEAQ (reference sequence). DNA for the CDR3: TGTGCCAGCAGGCCTGCGGCAGGGGGCGGGTGGTATGGCTACACCTTC. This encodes CASRPAAGGGWYGYTF. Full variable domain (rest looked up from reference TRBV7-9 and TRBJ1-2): DTGVSQNPRHKITKRGQNVTFRCDPISEHNRLYWYRQTLGQGPEFLTYFQNEAQLEKSRLLSDRFSAERPKGSFSTLEIQRTEQGDSAMYLCASRPAAGGGWYGYTFGSGTRLTVV.

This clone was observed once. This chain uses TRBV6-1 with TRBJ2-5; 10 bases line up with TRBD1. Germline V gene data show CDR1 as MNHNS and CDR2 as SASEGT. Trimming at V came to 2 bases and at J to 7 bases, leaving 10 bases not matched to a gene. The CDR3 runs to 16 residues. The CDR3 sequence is CASSERLDRGRGTQYF. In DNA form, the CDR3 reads TGTGCCAGCAGTGAACGATTAGACAGGGGGCGCGGGACCCAGTACTTC.

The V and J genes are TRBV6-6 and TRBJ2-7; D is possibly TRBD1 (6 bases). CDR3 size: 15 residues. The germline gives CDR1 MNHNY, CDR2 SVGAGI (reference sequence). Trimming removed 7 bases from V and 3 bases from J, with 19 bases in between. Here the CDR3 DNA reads TGTGCCAGCACCCCTCTTAGGACAGAAGTCTACGAGCAGTACTTC. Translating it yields CASTPLRTEVYEQYF.